The next 29 T cell receptor beta chains were all read from a single sample in a study of blood T cell repertoires in COVID-19. Some clones are missing from TCRdb's copy, which holds only in-frame ones; the method was immunoSEQ multiplex PCR. The top ten clones hold around 2.9% of a sample with around 300,000 clones, just over 85% of them seen once. Specimen: peripheral blood. These TCRs come from a woman aged 30 to 39 with active or convalescent COVID-19.

V gene TRBV7-3 combines with J gene TRBJ2-2, with 7 nucleotides matching TRBD1. Germline CDR1 and CDR2: SGHTA and FQGTGA. Trimming cost V 5 bases and J 6 bases; bases outside gene matches: 3. The CDR3 sequence is 13 residues long. The CDR3 nucleotides are TGTGCCAGCAGCCACCAGGGGGCCGGGGAGCTGTTTTTT. It translates to CASSHQGAGELFF.

CDR3 DNA sequence: TGTGCCAGCAGCTTACTCAGGGAAGAGACCCAGTACTTC. It encodes CASSLLREETQYF. The V and J genes are TRBV7-9 and TRBJ2-5, with D possibly matching TRBD1 (5 bases). Germline V gene data show CDR1 as SEHNR and CDR2 as FQNEAQ (reference sequence). V lost 2 bases, J lost 3 bases, and 7 bases lay in between. This CDR3 region has 13 residues.

V usage is TRBV10-3 and J usage is TRBJ2-3, with 8 bases lining up with TRBD2. Germline loops: CDR1 ENHRY, CDR2 SYGVKD. The CDR3 covers 16 residues. The ends lost 6 bases at V and 2 bases at J; junction bases unmatched: 10. The CDR3 DNA reads TGTGCCATCAGGCCCTTCGGGCGGGGGGTCACAGATACGCAGTATTTT. Its protein product is CAIRPFGRGVTDTQYF.

The chain couples TRBV5-4 to TRBJ2-3; a weak D match, TRBD1 (5 bases). Trimming cost V 1 base and J 4 bases, with 7 bases left between them. The CDR3 totals 13 residues. Germline V gives CDR1 SGHNT, CDR2 YYREEE (reference sequence). The CDR3 bases are TGTGCCAGCAGCTTGAGGGGTGCAGATACGCAGTATTTT. Translating it yields CASSLRGADTQYF.

The CDR3, as DNA: TGTGCCAGCTCACCAAGTCAGGGGAGGGACACTGAAGCTTTCTTT. Its translation: CASSPSQGRDTEAFF. J is TRBJ1-1 and V is TRBV18; possibly TRBD1 for D (6 bases). Trimming took 2 bases from V and 3 from J, leaving 13 bases between them. The CDR3 sequence is 15 residues long. Germline lookup yields CDR1 KGHSH and CDR2 LQKENI.

This clone came up once. The chain has TRBV27 and TRBJ2-1; D unclear. The CDR3 spans 15 residues. V was trimmed by 3 bases and J by 6 bases, leaving 15 bases between them. Germline V gene lookup returns CDR1 MNHEY and CDR2 SMNVEV (reference sequence). The CDR3, as DNA: TGTGCCAGCAGTTTCCGGTACTCCGCCGCCAATGAGCAGTTCTTC. This gives the protein CASSFRYSAANEQFF.

The V and J genes are TRBV30 and TRBJ2-1; TRBD2 aligns across 11 bases. Germline V gene data show CDR1 as GTSNPN and CDR2 as SVGIG (reference sequence). The CDR3 extends over 21 amino acids. V was pared by 4 bases and J by 5 bases, with 25 bases of the junction left unmatched. CDR3 loop: CAWTPLRLAGGRRDPHNEQFF. The CDR3 nucleotides read TGTGCCTGGACCCCGTTGAGGTTAGCGGGGGGGCGAAGAGACCCCCACAATGAGCAGTTCTTC.

The count of this clone is one. This rearrangement joins TRBV19 to TRBJ1-2; TRBD1 agrees at 7 bases. CDR1 is LNHDA and CDR2 is SQIVND in the germline V gene (reference sequence). The junction had 11 bases not matched to a gene; V was cut back by 8 bases and J by 2 bases. This CDR3 region has 15 residues. CDR3: CASRRPGTDNYGYTF. The CDR3 coding sequence is TGTGCCAGTCGCCGGCCCGGGACAGACAACTATGGCTACACCTTC.

This chain connects TRBV6-1 to TRBJ1-5; 9 positions match TRBD1. The CDR3 is made up of 16 amino acids. CDR1 is MNHNS, CDR2 SASEGT, per germline. The V and J ends lost 4 bases and 4 bases, in that order; junction bases with no gene match: 8. The CDR3 spells CASSAPGQGGNQPQHF. CDR3 nucleotides: TGTGCCAGCAGTGCTCCGGGACAGGGAGGTAATCAGCCCCAGCATTTT.

The chain joins TRBV29-1 to TRBJ2-3; maybe TRBD2 (5 bases). The ends were cut back, 2 bases at V and 0 bases at J, with 9 bases in the middle. In germline, CDR1 is SQVTM, CDR2 ANQGSEA. The CDR3 has 14 residues. Here the CDR3 DNA reads TGCAGCGTTGAAAGCGGAGGAAGCACAGATACGCAGTATTTT. Its translation is CSVESGGSTDTQYF.

The J gene is TRBJ1-1, the V gene TRBV5-5; 8 bases match TRBD1. CDR1 is SGHKS, CDR2 YYEKEE, per germline (reference sequence). The CDR3 extends over 14 amino acids. V lost 4 bases to trimming and J lost 4 bases; unmatched junction nucleotides: 6. The CDR3 bases are TGTGCCAGCAGCCTTCCACAGGGGGGCACTGAAGCTTTCTTT. Translating gives CASSLPQGGTEAFF.

The gene calls are TRBV7-2 and TRBJ1-1, with TRBD1 matching over 7 bases. The V and J ends lost 6 bases and 2 bases, in that order; junction bases with no gene match: 6. The CDR3 covers 14 residues. Germline assignment: CDR1 SGHTA and CDR2 FQGNSA. Written as DNA, the CDR3 is TGTGCCAGCAGGAAAGACAGGGAAAACACTGAAGCTTTCTTT. Protein sequence: CASRKDRENTEAFF.

The chain links TRBV19 to TRBJ1-6; possible D gene TRBD1, 5 bases. Germline CDR1 and CDR2: LNHDA and SQIVND (reference sequence). The V end was cut by 4 bases, the J end by 7 bases, with 8 bases between. The CDR3 sequence is 13 residues long. CDR3 in amino acids: CASSNRQNSPLHF. CDR3 coding DNA: TGTGCCAGTAGTAATCGACAGAATTCACCCCTCCACTTT.

The chain carries TRBV6-8 and TRBJ1-2, with a possible D match to TRBD1 (5 bases). Germline lookup yields CDR1 MNHGY and CDR2 SAAAGT. This CDR3 is built from 15 residues. V lost 6 bases and J 0 bases, leaving 14 bases between the germline ends. The CDR3 is CASRADRETNYGYTF. CDR3 DNA: TGTGCCAGCAGAGCTGACAGAGAAACTAACTATGGCTACACCTTC.

CDR3 DNA: TGTGCCAGCTCACCAGAGAGGAGCACTGAAGCTTTCTTT. Protein product: CASSPERSTEAFF. The chain combines TRBV18 with TRBJ1-1; no firm D call. V shed 2 bases and J shed 4 bases, with 8 bases lying between them. The CDR3 loop spans 13 amino acids. CDR1 and CDR2 from the germline V gene are KGHSH and LQKENI.

In this sample, this clone turned up a few times. V is TRBV7-2 and J is TRBJ1-6; 7 bases are shared with TRBD1. Germline trimming cut 3 bases from V and 10 bases from J; bases unmatched to any gene: 6. Per the germline V gene, CDR1 is SGHTA and CDR2 is FQGNSA. The CDR3 extends over 14 amino acids. DNA of the CDR3: TGTGCCAGCAGCTTGGGGGACAGTCGGTCACCCCTCCACTTT. It codes for CASSLGDSRSPLHF.

This chain joins TRBV18 and TRBJ1-1, with D possibly matching TRBD1 (6 bases). The CDR3 is made up of 13 amino acids. Per the germline V gene, CDR1 is KGHSH and CDR2 is LQKENI. Trimming removed 3 bases from V and 5 bases from J, with 10 bases in between. The DNA of the CDR3 is TGTGCCAGCTCACCCAAAACAGGGACTGAAGCTTTCTTT. Its protein product is CASSPKTGTEAFF.

V usage is TRBV29-1 and J usage is TRBJ1-2; 9 nucleotides agree with TRBD1. Germline values: CDR1 SQVTM, CDR2 ANQGSEA. The CDR3 totals 12 residues. The V segment lost 6 bases and the J segment 13 bases; nucleotides outside the gene matches: 12. CDR3 nucleotide sequence: TGCAGCGTCGCCTTAACAGGGGGCTCGGGCACCTTC. It encodes CSVALTGGSGTF.

This clone was picked up one time. The chain couples TRBV29-1 to TRBJ1-1, with 7 bases fitting TRBD1. V was pared by 6 bases and J by 10 bases, with 11 bases of the junction left unmatched. The CDR3 extends over 12 amino acids. Looked up from germline, CDR1 is SQVTM and CDR2 is ANQGSEA. The CDR3 sequence is CSVMTGSVVAFF. The CDR3, as DNA: TGCAGCGTGATGACAGGGAGTGTCGTAGCTTTCTTT.

The chain joins TRBV29-1 to TRBJ2-3, with 11 bases matching TRBD2. This CDR3 comprises 14 residues. Germline CDR1 is SQVTM and CDR2 is ANQGSEA. The V and J ends lost 4 bases and 2 bases, in that order; junction bases with no gene match: 2. The CDR3 sequence: CSVGLAGFTDTQYF. In DNA, the CDR3 is TGCAGCGTTGGACTAGCGGGGTTCACAGATACGCAGTATTTT.

J is TRBJ2-7 and V is TRBV18; D gene unclear. CDR1 KGHSH and CDR2 LQKENI come from the germline V gene. This CDR3 has 15 residues. V was pared by 2 bases and J by 5 bases, with 16 bases between. The CDR3 bases are TGTGCCAGCTCACCAGAGTTCGCCCCAGGCAACGAGCAGTACTTC. Translated: CASSPEFAPGNEQYF.

This chain links TRBV9 with TRBJ2-5; TRBD2 agrees at 10 bases. This CDR3 has 16 residues. The V and J ends lost 1 base and 5 bases, in that order; junction bases with no gene match: 8. Germline CDR1 reads SGDLS; CDR2 reads YYNGEE. In DNA form, the CDR3 reads TGTGCCAGCAGCGTATCCAGCGGGGGGGCCCGGGAGACCCAGTACTTC. Protein sequence: CASSVSSGGARETQYF.

The V call is TRBV29-1, the J call TRBJ1-2; D is uncertain. From germline, CDR1 is SQVTM and CDR2 ANQGSEA. The CDR3 is made up of 11 amino acids. V was shortened by 4 bases and J by 2 bases, with 5 bases between the two germline ends. The CDR3 here is CSVAENYGYTF. CDR3 in DNA: TGCAGCGTTGCGGAGAACTATGGCTACACCTTC.

The chain recombines TRBV28 with TRBJ2-7; D gene unclear. Germline values: CDR1 MDHEN, CDR2 SYDVKM. V lost 3 bases, J lost 2 bases, and 11 bases lay in between. The CDR3 has 14 amino acids. The CDR3 reads CASSFVNGAYEQYF. CDR3 coding DNA: TGTGCCAGCAGTTTTGTAAACGGAGCCTACGAGCAGTACTTC.

The chain links TRBV27 to TRBJ2-3; no clear D gene. The V end was cut by 1 base, the J end by 5 bases, with 10 bases between. Per germline, CDR1 MNHEY and CDR2 SMNVEV (reference sequence). This CDR3 region has 14 residues. The CDR3 DNA sequence: TGTGCCAGCAGTTTATTTGCACAAATAGATACGCAGTATTTT. As protein: CASSLFAQIDTQYF.

The chain employs TRBV5-1 and TRBJ2-6; no clear D gene. This CDR3 region has 16 residues. V was pared by 3 bases and J by 0 bases, with 10 bases between. Germline CDR1 is SGHRS and CDR2 is YFSETQ. In DNA, the CDR3 is TGCGCCAGCAGCTCCGGGTCCGACTCTGGGGCCAACGTCCTGACTTTC. This encodes CASSSGSDSGANVLTF.

The rearrangement links TRBV2 to TRBJ2-4, with D possibly being TRBD2 (6 bases). Germline V gene lookup returns CDR1 SNHLY and CDR2 FYNNEI. V was trimmed by 6 bases and J by 6 bases, leaving 12 bases between them. The CDR3 is made up of 13 amino acids. Here the CDR3 reads CASRTRGGNIQYF. The CDR3 bases are TGTGCCAGCAGAACACGGGGAGGAAACATTCAGTACTTC.

The rearrangement uses TRBV29-1 and TRBJ1-5; D remains ambiguous. Trimming took off 7 bases at V and 9 bases at J, with 16 bases between the two ends. The CDR3 runs 12 residues. Looked up from germline, CDR1 is SQVTM and CDR2 is ANQGSEA. This chain's CDR3 is CSAQTPGRPQHF. As DNA, the CDR3 is TGCAGCGCCCAGACTCCGGGGAGGCCCCAGCATTTT.

The chain employs TRBV6-6 and TRBJ2-1; 12 bases line up with TRBD1. V was clipped by 0 bases and J by 7 bases; unmatched bases: 4. In germline, CDR1 is MNHNY, CDR2 SVGAGI (reference sequence). The length of the CDR3 is 16 residues. CDR3 sequence (DNA): TGTGCCAGCAGTTACTCCGCGGGACAGGGGGCGAATGAGCAGTTCTTC. The encoded protein is CASSYSAGQGANEQFF.